This T cell receptor (beta chain) is drawn from a study of T cells in Graves' hyperthyroidism and ophthalmopathy. This clonotype was seen a few times. Researchers amplified the TCR beta CDR3 regions from RNA transcripts. In the first-round RT-PCR of the TCR CDR3, the HTBI primer set was used. TCRdb re-called the multiplex PCR reads through MiXCR, storing one row per CDR3 protein. The data contain approximately 640,000 distinct CDR3 sequences, 45% of them singletons. This CDR3 is 15 amino acids long. V lost 6 bases to trimming and J lost 5 bases; unmatched junction nucleotides: 8. In germline, CDR1 is MNHEY, CDR2 SVGAGI.

The chain has TRBV6-5 and TRBJ2-5, with 11 bases fitting TRBD2. The sequence came from an adult man with Graves' disease, either hyperthyroidism or ophthalmopathy (not recorded which). Input material: peripheral blood or thyroid tissue (not recorded which). Here the CDR3 DNA reads TGTGCCAGCAGCTCCCTAGCGGGAGGTGCGGAGACCCAGTACTTC. Translated: CASSSLAGGAETQYF.